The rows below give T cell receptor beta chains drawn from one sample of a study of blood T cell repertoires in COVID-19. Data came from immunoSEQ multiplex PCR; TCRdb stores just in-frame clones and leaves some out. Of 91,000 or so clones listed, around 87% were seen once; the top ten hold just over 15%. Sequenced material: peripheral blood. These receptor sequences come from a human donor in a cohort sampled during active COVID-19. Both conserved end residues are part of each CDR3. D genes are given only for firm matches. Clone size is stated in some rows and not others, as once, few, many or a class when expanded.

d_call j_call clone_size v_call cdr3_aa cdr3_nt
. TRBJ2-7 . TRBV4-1 CASSQDHGTSYEQYF TGCGCCAGCAGCCAAGATCACGGGACATCCTACGAGCAGTACTTC
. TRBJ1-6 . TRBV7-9 CASSLVLLSSYNSPLHF TGTGCCAGCAGCTTAGTTCTGTTGAGCTCCTATAATTCACCCCTCCACTTT
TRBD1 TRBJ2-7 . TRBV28 CASRDGQGSYYEQYF TGTGCCAGCAGAGATGGACAGGGGTCATACTACGAGCAGTACTTC
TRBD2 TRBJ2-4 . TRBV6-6 CASRGGAKNIQYF TGTGCCAGCAGGGGGGGGGCCAAAAACATTCAGTACTTC
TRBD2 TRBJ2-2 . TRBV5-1 CASSLGERGAHTGELFF TGCGCCAGCAGCTTGGGGGAGCGGGGGGCCCACACCGGGGAGCTGTTTTTT
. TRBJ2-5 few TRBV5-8 CASSLGLVAETQYF TGTGCCAGCAGCTTGGGACTAGTTGCGGAGACCCAGTACTTC
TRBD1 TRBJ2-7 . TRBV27 CASSRIRTGGSGRIPEQYF TGTGCCAGCAGCCGAATCCGGACAGGGGGCTCGGGGCGGATCCCCGAGCAGTACTTC
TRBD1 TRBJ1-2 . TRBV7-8 CASSPEDRGNYGYTF TGTGCCAGCAGCCCCGAGGACAGGGGGAACTATGGCTACACCTTC
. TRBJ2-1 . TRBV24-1 CATSDLRTTSYNEQFF TGTGCCACCAGTGATTTGAGGACTACATCCTACAATGAGCAGTTCTTC
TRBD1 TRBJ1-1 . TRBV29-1 CSVGTGGGGAFF TGCAGCGTAGGAACAGGGGGCGGTGGAGCTTTCTTT
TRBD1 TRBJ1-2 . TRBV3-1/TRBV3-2 CASSPTPGGQGHYGYTF TGTGCCAGCAGCCCTACCCCCGGGGGACAGGGTCACTATGGCTACACCTTC
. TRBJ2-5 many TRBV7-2 CASSLGGRETQYF TGTGCCAGCAGCTTAGGGGGGCGCGAGACCCAGTACTTC
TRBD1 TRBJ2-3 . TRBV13 CASSLSGQGYTDTQYF TGTGCCAGCAGCTTATCAGGACAGGGGTACACAGATACGCAGTATTTT
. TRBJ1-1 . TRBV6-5 CASSPDGISAFF TGTGCCAGCAGCCCCGACGGGATCTCCGCTTTCTTT
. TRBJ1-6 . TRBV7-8 CASSLAQDYNSPLHF TGTGCCAGCAGCTTAGCGCAGGACTATAATTCACCCCTCCACTTT
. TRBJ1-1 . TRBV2 CASREGPADTEAFF TGTGCCAGCAGGGAGGGGCCTGCGGACACTGAAGCTTTCTTT